The entry below describes one T cell receptor beta chain. This record comes from a study of T cells after yellow fever vaccination. One entry per CDR3 protein, called by TCRdb with MiXCR from the 5' RACE reads. The data hold under 300,000 distinct CDR3 sequences, with 6% to 7.5% observed a single time. V was shortened by 7 bases and J by 8 bases, with 21 bases between the two germline ends. The CDR3 extends over 15 amino acids. Per the germline V gene, CDR1 is MNHEY and CDR2 is SVGEGT. This sample comprised CD4+ T cells sorted from PBMCs, obtained 15 days after the yellow fever booster vaccination. V usage is TRBV6-2 or TRBV6-3 and J usage is TRBJ2-1, with D maybe TRBD2 (5 bases). This clonotype was obtained from a man aged 25-45 years who received the YFV17D yellow fever vaccine. This CDR3 reads CASTRFGQEEDEQFF. CDR3 coding DNA: TGTGCCAGCACACGTTTTGGGCAGGAGGAGGATGAGCAGTTCTTC.